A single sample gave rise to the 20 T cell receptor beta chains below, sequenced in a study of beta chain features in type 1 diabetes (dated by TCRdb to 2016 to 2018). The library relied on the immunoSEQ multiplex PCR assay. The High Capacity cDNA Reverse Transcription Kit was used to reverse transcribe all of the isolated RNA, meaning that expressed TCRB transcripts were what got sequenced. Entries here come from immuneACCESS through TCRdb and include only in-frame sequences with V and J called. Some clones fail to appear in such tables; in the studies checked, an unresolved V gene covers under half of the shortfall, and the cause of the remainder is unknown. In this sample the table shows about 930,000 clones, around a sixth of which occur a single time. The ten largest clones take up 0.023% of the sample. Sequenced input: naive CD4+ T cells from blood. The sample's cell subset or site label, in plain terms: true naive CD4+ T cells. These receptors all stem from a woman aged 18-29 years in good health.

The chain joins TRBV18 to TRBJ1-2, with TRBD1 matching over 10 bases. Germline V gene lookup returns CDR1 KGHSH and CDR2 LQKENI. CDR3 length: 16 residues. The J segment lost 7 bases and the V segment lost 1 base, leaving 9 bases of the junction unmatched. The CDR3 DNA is TGTGCCAGCTCACCACTAATTGACAGGGGGCCTGTTGGCTACACCTTC. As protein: CASSPLIDRGPVGYTF. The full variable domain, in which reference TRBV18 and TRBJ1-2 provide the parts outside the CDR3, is NAGVMQNPRHLVRRRGQEARLRCSPMKGHSHVYWYRQLPEEGLKFMVYLQKENIIDESGMPKERFSAEFPKEGPSILRIQQVVRGDSAAYFCASSPLIDRGPVGYTFGSGTRLTVV.

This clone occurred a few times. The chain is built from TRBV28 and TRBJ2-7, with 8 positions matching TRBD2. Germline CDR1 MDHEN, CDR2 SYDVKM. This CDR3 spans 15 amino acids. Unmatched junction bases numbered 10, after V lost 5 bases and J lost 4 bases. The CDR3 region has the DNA TGTGCCAGCAGTAGCCCCGGGACTAGAGGTTACGAGCAGTACTTC. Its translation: CASSSPGTRGYEQYF.

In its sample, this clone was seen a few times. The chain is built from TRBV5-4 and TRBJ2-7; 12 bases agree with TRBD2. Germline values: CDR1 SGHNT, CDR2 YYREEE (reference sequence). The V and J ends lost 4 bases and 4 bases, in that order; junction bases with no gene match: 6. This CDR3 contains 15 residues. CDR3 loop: CASSRLAGVAYEQYF. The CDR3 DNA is TGTGCCAGCAGCCGACTAGCGGGAGTGGCTTACGAGCAGTACTTC.

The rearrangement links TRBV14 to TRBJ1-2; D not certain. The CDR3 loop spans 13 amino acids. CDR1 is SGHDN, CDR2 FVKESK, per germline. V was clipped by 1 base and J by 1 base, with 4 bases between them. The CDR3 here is CASSQGINYGYTF. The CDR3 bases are TGTGCCAGCAGCCAAGGGATTAACTATGGCTACACCTTC.

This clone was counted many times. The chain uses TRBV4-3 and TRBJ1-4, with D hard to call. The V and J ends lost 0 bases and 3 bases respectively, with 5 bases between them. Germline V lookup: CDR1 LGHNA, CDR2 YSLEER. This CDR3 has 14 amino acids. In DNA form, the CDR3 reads TGCGCCAGCAGCCAAGATTTGGCTAATGAAAAACTGTTTTTT. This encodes CASSQDLANEKLFF.

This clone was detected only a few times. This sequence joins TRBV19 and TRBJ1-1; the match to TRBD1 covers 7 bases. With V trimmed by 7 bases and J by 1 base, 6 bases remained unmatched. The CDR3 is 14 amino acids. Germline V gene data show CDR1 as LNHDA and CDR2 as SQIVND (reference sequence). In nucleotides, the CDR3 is TGTGCCAGTACCCACAGGGGACCGAACACTGAAGCTTTCTTT. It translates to CASTHRGPNTEAFF.

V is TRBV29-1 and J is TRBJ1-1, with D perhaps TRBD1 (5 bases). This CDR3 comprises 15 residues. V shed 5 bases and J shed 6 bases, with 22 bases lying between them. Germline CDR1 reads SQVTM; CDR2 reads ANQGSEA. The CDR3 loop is CSVRSIIRESAEAFF. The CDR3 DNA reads TGCAGCGTTCGCTCCATCATCAGGGAATCAGCTGAAGCTTTCTTT.

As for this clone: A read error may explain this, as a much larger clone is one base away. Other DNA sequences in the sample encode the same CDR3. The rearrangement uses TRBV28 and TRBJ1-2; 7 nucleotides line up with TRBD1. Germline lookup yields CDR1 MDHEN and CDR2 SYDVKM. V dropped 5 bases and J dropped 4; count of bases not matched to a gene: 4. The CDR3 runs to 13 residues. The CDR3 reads CASSLRDSYGYTF. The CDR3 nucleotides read TGTGCCAGCAGTCTCCGGGACAGCTATGGCTACACCTTC.

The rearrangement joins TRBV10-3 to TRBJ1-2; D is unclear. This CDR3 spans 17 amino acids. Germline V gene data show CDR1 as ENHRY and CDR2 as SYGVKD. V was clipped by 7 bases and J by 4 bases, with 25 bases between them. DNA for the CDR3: TGTGCCATCACTGGTGGGCGGACGACCGAAGCAGGCTATGGCTACACCTTC. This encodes CAITGGRTTEAGYGYTF.

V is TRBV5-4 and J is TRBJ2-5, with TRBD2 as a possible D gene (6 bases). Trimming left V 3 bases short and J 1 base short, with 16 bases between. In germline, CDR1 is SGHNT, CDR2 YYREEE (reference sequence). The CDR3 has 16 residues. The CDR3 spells CASSSYIAETQETQYF. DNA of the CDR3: TGTGCCAGCAGCTCCTATATAGCGGAGACCCAAGAGACCCAGTACTTC.

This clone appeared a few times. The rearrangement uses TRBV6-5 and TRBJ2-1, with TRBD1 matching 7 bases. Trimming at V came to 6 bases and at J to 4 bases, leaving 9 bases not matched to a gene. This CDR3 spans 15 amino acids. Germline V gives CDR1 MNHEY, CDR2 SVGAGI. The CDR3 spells CASRIAGTAYNEQFF. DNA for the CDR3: TGTGCCAGCAGAATAGCCGGGACAGCGTACAATGAGCAGTTCTTC.

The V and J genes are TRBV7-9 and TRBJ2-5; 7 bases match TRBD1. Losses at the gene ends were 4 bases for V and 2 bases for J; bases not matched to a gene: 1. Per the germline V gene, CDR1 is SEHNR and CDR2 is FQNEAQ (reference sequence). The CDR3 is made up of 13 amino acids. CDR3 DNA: TGTGCCAGCAGCTGGGGACAGCAAGAGACCCAGTACTTC. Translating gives CASSWGQQETQYF.

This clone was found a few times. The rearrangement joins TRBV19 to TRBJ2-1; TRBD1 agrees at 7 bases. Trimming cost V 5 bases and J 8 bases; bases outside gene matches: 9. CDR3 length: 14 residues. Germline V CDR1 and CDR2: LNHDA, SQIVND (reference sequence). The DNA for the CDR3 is TGTGCCAGTAGTGACAGGGTAGGGATCGATGAGCAGTTCTTC. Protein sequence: CASSDRVGIDEQFF. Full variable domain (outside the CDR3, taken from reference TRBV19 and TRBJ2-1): DGGITQSPKYLFRKEGQNVTLSCEQNLNHDAMYWYRQDPGQGLRLIYYSQIVNDFQKGDIAEGYSVSREKKESFPLTVTSAQKNPTAFYLCASSDRVGIDEQFFGPGTRLTVL.

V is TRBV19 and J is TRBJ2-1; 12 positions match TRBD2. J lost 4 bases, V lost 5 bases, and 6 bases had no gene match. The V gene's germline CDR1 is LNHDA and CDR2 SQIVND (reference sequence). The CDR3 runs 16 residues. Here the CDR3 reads CASSSAGTSGYNEQFF. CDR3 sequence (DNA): TGTGCCAGTAGTTCGGCAGGGACTAGCGGGTACAATGAGCAGTTCTTC.

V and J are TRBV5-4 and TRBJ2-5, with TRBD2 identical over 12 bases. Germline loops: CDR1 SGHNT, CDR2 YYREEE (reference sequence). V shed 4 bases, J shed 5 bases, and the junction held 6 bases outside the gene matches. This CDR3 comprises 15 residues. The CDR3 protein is CASSPSGRAGETQYF. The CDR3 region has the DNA TGTGCCAGCAGCCCTAGCGGGAGGGCCGGGGAGACCCAGTACTTC. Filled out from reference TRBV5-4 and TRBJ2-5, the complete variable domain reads ETGVTQSPTHLIKTRGQQVTLRCSSQSGHNTVSWYQQALGQGPQFIFQYYREEENGRGNFPPRFSGLQFPNYSSELNVNALELDDSALYLCASSPSGRAGETQYFGPGTRLLVL.

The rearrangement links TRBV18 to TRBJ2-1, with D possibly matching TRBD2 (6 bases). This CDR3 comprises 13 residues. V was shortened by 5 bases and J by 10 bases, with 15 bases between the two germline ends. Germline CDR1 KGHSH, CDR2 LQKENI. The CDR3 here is CASSGGPSVEQFF. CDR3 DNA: TGTGCCAGCTCAGGCGGGCCTAGCGTAGAGCAGTTCTTC.

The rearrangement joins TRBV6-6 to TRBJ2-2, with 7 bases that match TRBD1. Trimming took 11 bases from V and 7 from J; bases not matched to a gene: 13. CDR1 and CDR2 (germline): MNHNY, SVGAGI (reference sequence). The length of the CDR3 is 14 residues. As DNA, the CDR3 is TGTGCCTCCGAGGGGGCCGGGTTGGTCGGGGAGCTGTTTTTT. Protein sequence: CASEGAGLVGELFF.

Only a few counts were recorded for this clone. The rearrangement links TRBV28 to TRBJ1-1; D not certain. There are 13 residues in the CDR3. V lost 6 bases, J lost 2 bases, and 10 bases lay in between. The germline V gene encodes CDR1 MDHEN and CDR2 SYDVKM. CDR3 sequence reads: CASSTPANTEAFF. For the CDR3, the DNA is TGTGCCAGCAGCACCCCGGCCAACACTGAAGCTTTCTTT.

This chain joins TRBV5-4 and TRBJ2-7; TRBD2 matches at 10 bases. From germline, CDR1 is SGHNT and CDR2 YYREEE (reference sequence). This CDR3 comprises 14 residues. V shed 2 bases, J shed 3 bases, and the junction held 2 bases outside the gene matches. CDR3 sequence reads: CASSLAGGGYEQYF. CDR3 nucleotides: TGTGCCAGCAGCTTAGCGGGAGGGGGCTACGAGCAGTACTTC.

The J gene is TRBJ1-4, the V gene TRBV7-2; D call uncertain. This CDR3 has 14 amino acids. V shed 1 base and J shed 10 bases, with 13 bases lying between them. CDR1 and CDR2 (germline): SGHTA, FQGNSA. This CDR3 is CASSLGQPGGKLFF. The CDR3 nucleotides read TGTGCCAGCAGCTTAGGCCAACCTGGAGGAAAACTGTTTTTT.